These 14 T cell receptor beta chains originate from one sample sequenced in a study of cytomegalovirus exposure and HLA in healthy donors. The PCR was carried out with 60 Vbeta primers and 13 Jbeta primers. Produced via immunoSEQ multiplex PCR; TCRdb's table is partial and in-frame only. The sample has roughly 220,000 clones, just under 70% seen once. The sequenced sample consisted of PBMCs. Receptors were obtained from a man aged 35-49 years in good health and CMV-seropositive.

CDR3 sequence reads: CASSPGAQNTEAFF. CDR3 in DNA: TGCGCCAGCAGCCCAGGGGCGCAGAACACTGAAGCTTTCTTT. This sequence joins TRBV5-1 and TRBJ1-1; a possible D gene is TRBD1 (6 bases). V gave up 4 bases and J gave up 1 base, with 11 bases separating them. The CDR3 sequence is 14 residues long. Per germline, CDR1 SGHRS and CDR2 YFSETQ.

CDR3 protein: CSAGTGHGYTF. CDR3 DNA sequence: TGCAGCGCCGGGACAGGGCATGGCTACACCTTC. The chain employs TRBV29-1 and TRBJ1-2, with TRBD1 matching 9 bases. This CDR3 has 11 residues. CDR1 and CDR2 (germline): SQVTM, ANQGSEA. Trimming at V came to 7 bases and at J to 6 bases, leaving 3 bases not matched to a gene.

This chain connects TRBV6-1 to TRBJ1-1; 11 nucleotides align to TRBD1. The CDR3 sequence is 15 residues long. Germline V gene data show CDR1 as MNHNS and CDR2 as SASEGT. The V and J ends lost 7 bases and 5 bases, in that order; junction bases with no gene match: 9. The CDR3 here is CASTFGQGAATEAFF. CDR3 nucleotide sequence: TGTGCCAGCACTTTTGGACAGGGGGCGGCGACTGAAGCTTTCTTT.

This chain connects TRBV5-4 to TRBJ2-2, with a tentative D call TRBD1 (6 bases). Germline loops: CDR1 SGHNT, CDR2 YYREEE (reference sequence). The CDR3 covers 15 residues. The ends were cut back, 3 bases at V and 2 bases at J, with 11 bases in the middle. The CDR3 nucleotides are TGTGCCAGCAGCTCCCTGGGACAAAACACCGGGGAGCTGTTTTTT. Amino acids: CASSSLGQNTGELFF.

The genes are TRBV7-9 and TRBJ2-3, with 13 bases aligning to TRBD2. V was pared by 5 bases and J by 7 bases, with 9 bases of the junction left unmatched. Germline-derived CDR1 and CDR2 are SEHNR and FQNEAQ (reference sequence). The CDR3 sequence is 16 residues long. CDR3 region: CASSKTSGGTPYTQYF. The CDR3 DNA is TGTGCCAGCAGCAAGACTAGCGGGGGGACCCCCTATACGCAGTATTTT.

Points on this clone: One junction end disagrees with the germline gene, perhaps due to a read error. The sample holds other DNA sequences that translate to the same CDR3. The chain is built from TRBV7-9 and TRBJ1-2, with D unclear. This CDR3 is 12 amino acids long. Per germline, CDR1 SEHNR and CDR2 FQNEAQ (reference sequence). CDR3 residues: CSSSLGPGGYTF. Here the CDR3 DNA reads TGTTCCAGCTCCCTGGGCCCGGGGGGCTACACCTTC.

This clone has a handful of counts. The chain links TRBV5-6 to TRBJ1-1; TRBD1 is a possible D gene (5 bases). Germline V gene lookup returns CDR1 SGHDT and CDR2 YYEEEE. The V end was cut by 3 bases, the J end by 1 base, with 25 bases between. CDR3 length equals 19 residues. This chain's CDR3 is CASSSRDRLNRGKNTEAFF. The CDR3 region has the DNA TGTGCCAGCAGCTCTCGAGACCGCCTCAATAGGGGAAAGAACACTGAAGCTTTCTTT.

The chain combines TRBV2 with TRBJ2-3, with D possibly matching TRBD2 (5 bases). CDR3 size: 14 residues. Germline V gene lookup returns CDR1 SNHLY and CDR2 FYNNEI. Trimming removed 4 bases from V and 0 bases from J, with 8 bases in between. The CDR3 DNA follows: TGTGCCAGCAGTGTGAGACTAAGCACAGATACGCAGTATTTT. This translates into CASSVRLSTDTQYF.

The chain combines TRBV4-1 with TRBJ2-3; D might be TRBD1 (5 bases). Germline V gives CDR1 MGHRA, CDR2 YSYEKL. Trimming shortened V by 2 bases and J by 0 bases, and 21 bases separated the two germline ends. There are 19 residues in the CDR3. The DNA of the CDR3 is TGCGCCAGCAGCCAAACAGATGTTCAGGGTCCGGCTAGCACAGATACGCAGTATTTT. Its translation is CASSQTDVQGPASTDTQYF.

J is TRBJ2-7 and V is TRBV6-7, with D tentatively TRBD2 (5 bases). TRBV6-7 is treated as an ORF (open reading frame) with a function not yet certain. V dropped 2 bases and J dropped 1 base, with 6 bases sitting between them. CDR3 length equals 13 residues. CDR3 sequence: CASSYGGSYEQYF. The CDR3 DNA follows: TGTGCCAGCAGTTACGGAGGTTCCTACGAGCAGTACTTC.

This clone was detected only a few times. V and J are TRBV27 and TRBJ1-1; the match to TRBD1 covers 7 bases. The J segment lost 8 bases and the V segment lost 5 bases, leaving 8 bases of the junction unmatched. This CDR3 has 13 amino acids. Looked up from germline, CDR1 is MNHEY and CDR2 is SMNVEV (reference sequence). CDR3 sequence reads: CASSLYRGAEAFF. The CDR3 nucleotides read TGTGCCAGCAGTCTCTACAGGGGTGCCGAAGCTTTCTTT.

The chain is built from TRBV5-1 and TRBJ2-7; 9 bases line up with TRBD1. The ends lost 3 bases at V and 2 bases at J; junction bases unmatched: 9. Germline CDR1 reads SGHRS; CDR2 reads YFSETQ. This CDR3 is built from 16 residues. CDR3 bases: TGCGCCAGCAGCTCGGGTGGACGGGACAGGGCCTACGAGCAGTACTTC. The encoded protein is CASSSGGRDRAYEQYF.

CDR3 DNA sequence: TGTGCCAGCGCGAGGAGTTCAGATACGCAGTATTTT. Protein sequence: CASARSSDTQYF. This rearrangement joins TRBV6-4 to TRBJ2-3; D is unclear. Trimming removed 8 bases from V and 4 bases from J, with 10 bases in between. The CDR3 runs 12 residues. From germline, CDR1 is MRHNA and CDR2 SNTAGT.

This chain uses TRBV5-6 with TRBJ1-2; 9 bases map to TRBD1. With 3 bases clipped from V and 8 bases from J, the junction kept 11 bases outside the gene matches. CDR1 and CDR2 from the germline V gene are SGHDT and YYEEEE. The CDR3 is 15 residues long. The CDR3 is CASSSRDRERQGYTF. The CDR3 DNA reads TGTGCCAGCAGCTCCCGGGACAGGGAAAGGCAGGGCTACACCTTC.